A single sample gave rise to the 27 T cell receptor beta chains below, sequenced in a study of CD8 T cells in Susac syndrome. Random hexamers were used to reverse transcribe an amount of roughly 0.5 to 1 ug RNA. Each CDR3 protein gets one entry after TCRdb re-called the immunoSEQ multiplex PCR reads with MiXCR. Among approximately 190,000 distinct CDR3 sequences listed, 85% to 95% were seen once. What was sequenced was CD4+ T cells from PBMCs. The receptors originated from a human donor in good health.

The J gene is TRBJ1-1, the V gene TRBV20-1; D unclear. CDR3 size: 15 residues. Germline CDR1 and CDR2: DFQATT and SNEGSKA (reference sequence). V lost 7 bases and J 2 bases, leaving 20 bases between the germline ends. CDR3 sequence: CSVPGWESGNTEAFF. As DNA, the CDR3 is TGCAGTGTCCCGGGGTGGGAAAGTGGAAACACTGAAGCTTTCTTT.

The genes are TRBV7-9 and TRBJ2-7; 9 bases map to TRBD1. The CDR3 is 15 residues long. The V gene's germline CDR1 is SEHNR and CDR2 FQNEAQ (reference sequence). J lost 1 base, V lost 6 bases, and 7 bases had no gene match. The CDR3 bases are TGTGCCAGCAGTCAAGGACAGGGGCCATCCTACGAGCAGTACTTC. Its protein product is CASSQGQGPSYEQYF. The complete variable domain, with remaining parts taken from reference TRBV7-9 and TRBJ2-7, reads DTGVSQNPRHKITKRGQNVTFRCDPISEHNRLYWYRQTLGQGPEFLTYFQNEAQLEKSRLLSDRFSAERPKGSFSTLEIQRTEQGDSAMYLCASSQGQGPSYEQYFGPGTRLTVT.

The V call is TRBV12-3 or TRBV12-4, the J call TRBJ2-2; D perhaps matches TRBD1 (6 bases). This CDR3 contains 16 residues. Trimming stripped 5 bases from V and 7 bases from J, with 20 bases between. CDR3 residues: CASSPGGGRGGGELFF. DNA of the CDR3: TGTGCCAGCAGTCCCGGTGGGGGCAGGGGCGGCGGGGAGCTGTTTTTT.

The chain carries TRBV6-2 or TRBV6-3 and TRBJ1-5; no definite D call. The germline V gene encodes CDR1 MNHEY and CDR2 SVGEGT. The CDR3 spans 16 residues. Trimming left V 2 bases short and J 2 bases short, with 13 bases between. CDR3 region: CASSYPTAIGNQPQHF. Here the CDR3 DNA reads TGTGCCAGCAGTTACCCGACTGCCATCGGCAATCAGCCCCAGCATTTT.

CDR3 amino acids: CASSQGQGCTGELFF. The DNA of the CDR3 is TGCGCCAGCAGTCAGGGACAGGGCTGTACCGGGGAGCTGTTTTTT. The chain joins TRBV23-1 to TRBJ2-2; 9 bases map to TRBD1. TRBV23-1 is sorted into the ORF group, with uncertain function. CDR3 length: 15 amino acids. The ends lost 3 bases at V and 5 bases at J; junction bases unmatched: 4.

V gene TRBV7-9 combines with J gene TRBJ2-3, with 13 bases matching TRBD2. This CDR3 contains 18 residues. Germline V gene lookup returns CDR1 SEHNR and CDR2 FQNEAQ (reference sequence). V was clipped by 3 bases and J by 4 bases; unmatched bases: 10. The CDR3 loop is CASSFGLAGAGGPDTQYF. The CDR3 DNA reads as TGTGCCAGCAGCTTCGGACTAGCGGGGGCCGGGGGGCCAGATACGCAGTATTTT.

With respect to this clonotype: Its ends do not fully match the called genes, so a read error is possible. This chain links TRBV20-1 with TRBJ2-7; 10 nucleotides agree with TRBD2. This CDR3 region has 13 residues. Germline-derived CDR1 and CDR2 are DFQATT and SNEGSKA (reference sequence). The CDR3 DNA sequence: TGCAGTGCAAGCGGGGGGGACTCCTACGAGCAGCACTTC. Its protein product is CSASGGDSYEQHF.

The J gene is TRBJ2-2, the V gene TRBV7-9; no clear D gene. V lost 3 bases and J lost 2, with 10 bases in between. This CDR3 comprises 15 residues. The germline V gene has CDR1 SEHNR and CDR2 FQNEAQ (reference sequence). The DNA of the CDR3 is TGTGCCAGCAGCTTGTCTCTTCTCAACACCGGGGAGCTGTTTTTT. The encoded protein is CASSLSLLNTGELFF.

This clonotype was seen only once. V usage is TRBV23-1 and J usage is TRBJ1-1, with TRBD1 matching over 12 bases. TRBV23-1 is filed as an ORF, its function uncertain. Trimming at V came to 1 base and at J to 4 bases, leaving 10 bases not matched to a gene. CDR3 length: 18 amino acids. In DNA, the CDR3 is TGCGCCAGCAGTCAATATGAGGGACAGGGGGCGATGGTCACTGAAGCTTTCTTT. Translating it yields CASSQYEGQGAMVTEAFF.

The rearrangement joins TRBV6-1 to TRBJ2-5; 9 nucleotides line up with TRBD1. This CDR3 is built from 16 residues. V lost 6 bases to trimming and J lost 5 bases; unmatched junction nucleotides: 13. Germline values: CDR1 MNHNS, CDR2 SASEGT. CDR3 residues: CASSHPGQGSKETQYF. The CDR3 coding sequence is TGTGCCAGCAGCCACCCCGGACAGGGGAGCAAGGAGACCCAGTACTTC.

The chain couples TRBV6-5 to TRBJ2-6; possible D gene TRBD1, 6 bases. V lost 0 bases and J lost 1, with 13 bases in between. The CDR3 loop spans 18 amino acids. CDR1 and CDR2 from the germline V gene are MNHEY and SVGAGI. CDR3 region: CASSYSGTRGSGANVLTF. The CDR3 nucleotides read TGTGCCAGCAGTTACTCTGGGACCAGGGGATCTGGGGCCAACGTCCTGACTTTC.

This chain joins TRBV14 and TRBJ1-1; D not certain. The ends were cut back, 0 bases at V and 0 bases at J, with 14 bases in the middle. This CDR3 contains 17 residues. Germline V gives CDR1 SGHDN, CDR2 FVKESK. The CDR3 spells CASSQEVRNRVNTEAFF. The DNA for the CDR3 is TGTGCCAGCAGCCAAGAAGTACGGAACCGGGTGAACACTGAAGCTTTCTTT.

The chain employs TRBV7-8 and TRBJ2-7; D could derive from TRBD1 or TRBD2 (5 bases each). The CDR3 loop spans 12 amino acids. The germline V gene has CDR1 SGHVS and CDR2 FQNEAQ. Trimming left V 8 bases short and J 6 bases short, with 14 bases between. CDR3 nucleotides: TGTGCCAGCGGCAGGGAGTCGGTCGAGCAGTACTTC. This sequence encodes CASGRESVEQYF.

The chain's CDR3 is CASSLDHTGELFF. For the CDR3, the DNA is TGTGCCAGCAGCTTAGACCACACCGGGGAGCTGTTTTTT. The chain combines TRBV7-2 with TRBJ2-2; no reliable D call. Germline-derived CDR1 and CDR2 are SGHTA and FQGNSA. The CDR3 loop spans 13 amino acids. V was clipped by 1 base and J by 3 bases, with 3 bases between them.

The chain links TRBV29-1 to TRBJ1-2; weak D call: TRBD1 (6 bases). CDR1 is SQVTM, CDR2 ANQGSEA, per germline. CDR3 length: 16 amino acids. V was clipped by 6 bases and J by 8 bases, with 28 bases between them. The CDR3 DNA is TGCAGCGTCTTTAGAAGGACAGACTCACCCATGAGCGGCTACACCTTC. Encoded protein: CSVFRRTDSPMSGYTF.

The chain links TRBV6-2 or TRBV6-3 to TRBJ2-5; D remains unclear. Germline CDR1 is MNHEY and CDR2 is SVGEGT. V lost 7 bases and J lost 5, with 17 bases in between. The CDR3 sequence is 14 residues long. The CDR3 here is CASKGEWVQETQYF. The CDR3 DNA sequence: TGTGCCAGCAAAGGAGAGTGGGTTCAGGAGACCCAGTACTTC.

The chain couples TRBV7-3 to TRBJ2-3; TRBD2 aligns across 8 bases. This CDR3 contains 13 residues. Germline CDR1 reads SGHTA; CDR2 reads FQGTGA. The junction had 5 bases not matched to a gene; V was cut back by 5 bases and J by 7 bases. CDR3 amino acids: CASSPGLEYTQYF. The CDR3 DNA reads as TGTGCCAGCAGCCCGGGACTAGAGTATACGCAGTATTTT.

This clonotype appeared a single time. The CDR3 sequence is CASSSRIGGDNEQFF. The CDR3 DNA sequence: TGTGCCAGCAGCTCCCGTATCGGGGGGGACAATGAGCAGTTCTTC. The rearrangement links TRBV9 to TRBJ2-1; 8 nucleotides match TRBD2. Trimming at V came to 4 bases and at J to 5 bases, leaving 8 bases not matched to a gene. The germline V gene has CDR1 SGDLS and CDR2 YYNGEE. The CDR3 runs 15 residues.

CDR3 region: CASGLAGGRRDEQFF. The CDR3 region has the DNA TGTGCCAGTGGACTAGCGGGGGGGCGTAGGGATGAGCAGTTCTTC. The chain uses TRBV19 and TRBJ2-1, with 15 bases aligning to TRBD2. CDR1 is LNHDA and CDR2 is SQIVND in the germline V gene (reference sequence). The ends lost 8 bases at V and 8 bases at J; junction bases unmatched: 7. The CDR3 extends over 15 amino acids.

The rearrangement uses TRBV20-1 and TRBJ1-6; D not certain. The CDR3 runs to 15 residues. With 5 bases removed from V and 4 bases from J, the gap between germline ends came to 15 bases. Germline values: CDR1 DFQATT, CDR2 SNEGSKA (reference sequence). In nucleotides, the CDR3 is TGCAGTGCTCCAAGGACGGAGAATTATAATTCACCCCTCCACTTT. Protein product: CSAPRTENYNSPLHF.

This clonotype has a single count. J is TRBJ1-1 and V is TRBV5-1; 8 bases fit TRBD1. CDR1 is SGHRS, CDR2 YFSETQ, per germline. This CDR3 comprises 17 residues. V lost 2 bases to trimming and J lost 1 base; unmatched junction nucleotides: 10. The CDR3, as DNA: TGCGCCAGCAGCTTCCCCGGGACAGGATTAACGAACACTGAAGCTTTCTTT. Amino acid sequence: CASSFPGTGLTNTEAFF.

The rearrangement uses TRBV4-2 and TRBJ2-7; 7 nucleotides match TRBD2. Germline assignment: CDR1 LGHNA and CDR2 YNFKEQ. The junction had 4 bases not matched to a gene; V was cut back by 1 base and J by 1 base. The CDR3 length is 15 residues. The CDR3 is CASSQGEGPSYEQYF. For the CDR3, the DNA is TGTGCCAGCAGCCAAGGGGAGGGGCCTTCCTACGAGCAGTACTTC.

This sequence joins TRBV5-1 and TRBJ1-2; D perhaps matches TRBD1 (5 bases). CDR3 length: 16 amino acids. Trimming removed 4 bases at V and 4 bases at J, with 20 bases between. CDR1 is SGHRS and CDR2 is YFSETQ in the germline V gene. CDR3: CASSRSDDSRLYGYTF. The DNA of the CDR3 is TGCGCCAGCAGCCGTTCTGACGACAGTCGACTCTATGGCTACACCTTC.

In nucleotides, the CDR3 is TGTGCCAGCAGCCAAACCCACGCAGGCACAGGACACCATGAGCAGTTCTTC. Protein sequence: CASSQTHAGTGHHEQFF. V and J are TRBV4-2 and TRBJ2-1; D possibly corresponds to TRBD1 (5 bases). This CDR3 is built from 17 residues. Germline V gene sequence: CDR1 LGHNA, CDR2 YNFKEQ. V lost 2 bases to trimming and J lost 8 bases, with 22 bases between them.

The chain employs TRBV6-2 or TRBV6-3 and TRBJ2-5, with unresolved D. The germline V and J ends were trimmed by 7 bases and 7 bases, with 7 bases remaining between them. This CDR3 is built from 10 residues. Per germline, CDR1 MNHEY and CDR2 SVGEGT. The CDR3 nucleotides read TGTGCCAGCAAGGGTGGGACCCAGTACTTC. Protein sequence: CASKGGTQYF.

This CDR3 is CASSPDEGRGPQHF. The CDR3 nucleotides read TGCGCCAGCAGCCCGGATGAGGGCCGGGGGCCCCAGCATTTT. V is TRBV4-3 and J is TRBJ1-5; D remains unclear. The CDR3 runs to 14 residues. The germline CDR1 and CDR2 sequences are LGHNA and YSLEER. With 4 bases removed from V and 9 bases from J, the gap between germline ends came to 16 bases.

The V and J genes are TRBV5-4 and TRBJ1-5; D gene ambiguous. Germline-derived CDR1 and CDR2 are SGHNT and YYREEE (reference sequence). V lost 4 bases, J lost 3 bases, and 11 bases lay in between. The CDR3 consists of 14 residues. CDR3 nucleotide sequence: TGTGCCAGCAGCATCGGTCCGAACAATCAGCCCCAGCATTTT. Protein product: CASSIGPNNQPQHF.